Listed here are 5 T cell receptor beta chains from one sample, sequenced in a study of cytomegalovirus exposure and HLA in healthy donors. Amplification used 60 Vbeta primers and 13 Jbeta primers. The data were produced by immunoSEQ multiplex PCR, yet TCRdb's version contains in-frame clones alone and is incomplete. The repertoire holds 150,000 to 200,000 clones, with 65% to 90% as singletons. Input material: PBMCs. The origin of the receptors is a human donor in good health.

V gene TRBV28 combines with J gene TRBJ1-3; weak D call: TRBD1 (5 bases). Germline V gene sequence: CDR1 MDHEN, CDR2 SYDVKM. The CDR3 consists of 14 residues. V dropped 5 bases and J dropped 3 bases, with 11 bases sitting between them. CDR3 bases: TGTGCCAGCAGTCTAGGCGGGGGTGGAAACACCATATATTTT. This sequence encodes CASSLGGGGNTIYF.

The chain joins TRBV5-1 to TRBJ1-1, with a weak D call TRBD1 (6 bases). Germline CDR1 is SGHRS and CDR2 is YFSETQ. This CDR3 spans 15 amino acids. The germline V and J ends were trimmed by 3 bases and 5 bases, with 17 bases remaining between them. The CDR3 sequence is CASSSQGQSATEAFF. As DNA, the CDR3 is TGCGCCAGCAGCTCTCAAGGACAGTCGGCGACTGAAGCTTTCTTT.

The chain links TRBV19 to TRBJ2-7; D is possibly TRBD1 (5 bases). Trimming took off 3 bases at V and 1 base at J, with 16 bases between the two ends. CDR3 length: 16 amino acids. CDR1 and CDR2 (germline): LNHDA, SQIVND (reference sequence). This CDR3 reads CASSIVGAALSYEQYF. In nucleotides, the CDR3 is TGTGCCAGTAGTATCGTTGGGGCAGCTCTGTCCTACGAGCAGTACTTC.

The V and J genes are TRBV4-1 and TRBJ2-7; D is uncertain. From germline, CDR1 is MGHRA and CDR2 YSYEKL. Deletions cut 0 bases from V and 4 bases from J, with 10 bases between. This CDR3 is 14 amino acids long. CDR3 sequence reads: CASSQDNLNYEQYF. CDR3 bases: TGCGCCAGCAGCCAAGATAACCTAAATTACGAGCAGTACTTC.

The gene calls are TRBV29-1 and TRBJ2-3; 7 bases map to TRBD2. The germline V gene encodes CDR1 SQVTM and CDR2 ANQGSEA. The CDR3 spans 13 residues. V shed 5 bases, J shed 2 bases, and the junction held 4 bases outside the gene matches. CDR3 DNA sequence: TGCAGCGTTAGCGGGGAGACCACAGATACGCAGTATTTT. Its translation is CSVSGETTDTQYF.